This TCR beta chain appears in the sequencing data of a study of blood T cell repertoires in COVID-19. About the study: In each case, the material was cDNA or gDNA derived from T cells, B-cell-depleted T cells, or PBMCs.

The length of the CDR3 is 15 residues. CDR1 is LNHDA and CDR2 is SQIVND in the germline V gene (reference sequence). V was shortened by 7 bases and J by 4 bases, with 19 bases between the two germline ends. Authors' data handling: Amplifying reference gene primers gave estimates of nucleated cell counts. The protocol was immunoSEQ multiplex PCR, while the TCRdb copy is restricted to in-frame clones and leaves out a portion. For V, J and clone size, that table is used; D and trimming come from the DNA. The repertoire holds about 87,000 clones, about 80% seen once, with 3.5% to 4.5% in the top ten. The sequenced material came from peripheral blood. This clonotype was obtained from a woman aged 50 to 60 with acute or convalescent COVID-19. The gene calls are TRBV19 and TRBJ1-2, with D hard to call. This chain's CDR3 is CASTEGGRRLYGYTF. The CDR3 nucleotides are TGTGCCAGTACCGAAGGAGGCAGGAGACTCTATGGCTACACCTTC.